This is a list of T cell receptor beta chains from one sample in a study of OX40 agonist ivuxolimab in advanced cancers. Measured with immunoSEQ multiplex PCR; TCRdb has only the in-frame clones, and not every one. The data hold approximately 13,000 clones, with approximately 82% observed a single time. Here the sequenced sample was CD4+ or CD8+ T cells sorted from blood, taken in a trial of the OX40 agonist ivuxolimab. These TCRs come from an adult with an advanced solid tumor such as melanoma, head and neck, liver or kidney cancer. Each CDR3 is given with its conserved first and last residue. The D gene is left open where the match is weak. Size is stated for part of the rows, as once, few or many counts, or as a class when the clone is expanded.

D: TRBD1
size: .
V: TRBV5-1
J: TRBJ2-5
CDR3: CASSFSPGGQETQYF
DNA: TGCGCCAGCAGCTTTTCCCCAGGGGGCCAAGAGACCCAGTACTTC

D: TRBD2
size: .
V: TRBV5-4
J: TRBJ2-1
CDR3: CASSLVGLADEQFF
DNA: TGTGCCAGCAGCTTGGTGGGACTAGCGGATGAGCAGTTCTTC

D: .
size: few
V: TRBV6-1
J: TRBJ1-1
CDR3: CASRLGNTEAFF
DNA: TGTGCCAGCAGGCTAGGGAACACTGAAGCTTTCTTT

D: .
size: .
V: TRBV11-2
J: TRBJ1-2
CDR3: CASSSPEPSDGYTF
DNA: TGCGCCAGCAGTTCTCCAGAGCCATCAGATGGCTACACCTTC

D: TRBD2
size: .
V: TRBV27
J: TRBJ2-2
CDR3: CASSLSTGGPPGELFF
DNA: TGTGCCAGCAGTTTATCGACGGGAGGGCCCCCCGGGGAGCTGTTTTTT

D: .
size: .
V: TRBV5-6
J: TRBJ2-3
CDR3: CASSLGAGALADTQYF
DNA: TGTGCCAGCAGCTTGGGCGCAGGGGCACTTGCAGATACGCAGTATTTT

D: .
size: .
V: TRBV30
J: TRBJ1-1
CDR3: CAWEKQPMNTEAFF
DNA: TGTGCCTGGGAGAAACAGCCAATGAACACTGAAGCTTTCTTT

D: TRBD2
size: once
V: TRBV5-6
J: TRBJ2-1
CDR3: CASSFSGGPQFF
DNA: TGTGCCAGCAGTTTTAGCGGGGGTCCCCAGTTCTTC

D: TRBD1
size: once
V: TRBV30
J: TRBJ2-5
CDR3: CAWSYQGAQETQYF
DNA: TGTGCCTGGAGTTACCAGGGGGCACAAGAGACCCAGTACTTC

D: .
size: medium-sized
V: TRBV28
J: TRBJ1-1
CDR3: CASSLTGIAEAFF
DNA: TGTGCCAGCAGCTTAACAGGGATCGCTGAAGCTTTCTTT

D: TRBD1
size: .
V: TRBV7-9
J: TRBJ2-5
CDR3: CASSSRDRTETQYF
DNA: TGTGCCAGCAGCTCCCGGGACAGGACGGAGACCCAGTACTTC

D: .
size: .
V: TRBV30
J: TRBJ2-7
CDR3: CAWSGDTLGEQYF
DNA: TGTGCCTGGAGCGGGGACACTTTAGGCGAGCAGTACTTC

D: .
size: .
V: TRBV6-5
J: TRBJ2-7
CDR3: CASSFRDPEGDEQYF
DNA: TGTGCCAGCAGTTTCCGGGACCCGGAGGGAGACGAGCAGTACTTC